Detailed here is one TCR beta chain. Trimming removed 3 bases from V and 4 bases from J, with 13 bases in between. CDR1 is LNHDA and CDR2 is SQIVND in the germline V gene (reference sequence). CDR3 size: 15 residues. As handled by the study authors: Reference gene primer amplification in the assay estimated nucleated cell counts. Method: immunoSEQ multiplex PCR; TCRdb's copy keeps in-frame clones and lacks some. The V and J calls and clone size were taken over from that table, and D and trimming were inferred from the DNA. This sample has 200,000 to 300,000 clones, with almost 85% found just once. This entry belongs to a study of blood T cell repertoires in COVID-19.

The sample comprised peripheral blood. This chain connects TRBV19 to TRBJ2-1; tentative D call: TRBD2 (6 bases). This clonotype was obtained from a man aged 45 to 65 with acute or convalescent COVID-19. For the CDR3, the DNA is TGTGCCAGTAGTATCTCGGGGGACGGTTACAATGAGCAGTTCTTC. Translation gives CASSISGDGYNEQFF.